These 26 T cell receptor beta chains were all obtained from the same sample, sequenced in a study of T-cell reconstitution after alpha-beta-depleted transplantation in children. As it was prepared, the TCRbeta library received unique molecular identifiers. TCRdb used MiXCR to reprocess the PCR reads, holding one entry per CDR3 protein. The table includes about 480,000 distinct CDR3 sequences, roughly an eighth detected once. This specimen consisted of PBMCs from the stem cell graft donor, obtained from the stem cell graft. The source of these receptors is a human donor who donated a stem cell graft to a child with combined immunodeficiency.

A word on this clonotype: Lacking the conserved final phenylalanine or tryptophan, this CDR3 likely reflects a read error. The rearrangement links TRBV24-1 to TRBJ2-1, with D perhaps matching TRBD2 (6 bases). The V gene lost 6 bases and the J gene lost 7 bases, with 12 bases spanning the gap. Germline V lookup: CDR1 KGHDR, CDR2 SFDVKD. CDR3 length: 13 residues. This CDR3 is CATSRGARNEQFY. In nucleotides, the CDR3 is TGTGCCACCAGTCGCGGGGCTAGAAATGAGCAGTTCTAC.

This clonotype appeared many times. This chain joins TRBV27 and TRBJ2-7; D is ambiguous. Trimming took 6 bases from V and 5 from J, leaving 23 bases between them. This CDR3 comprises 16 residues. Germline CDR1 is MNHEY and CDR2 is SMNVEV (reference sequence). The CDR3 sequence is CASSSSRASRSDEQYF. DNA for the CDR3: TGTGCCAGCAGCTCTTCCCGGGCCTCCAGATCTGACGAGCAGTACTTC.

A few counts support this clonotype. The V call is TRBV20-1, the J call TRBJ2-1; unclear D gene. V was trimmed by 6 bases and J by 8 bases, leaving 23 bases between them. This CDR3 spans 15 amino acids. Germline V gene lookup returns CDR1 DFQATT and CDR2 SNEGSKA (reference sequence). The CDR3, as DNA: TGCAGTGCACTCCGGTTCGGCTCACCAAGCGATGAGCAGTTCTTC. This codes for CSALRFGSPSDEQFF.

This clonotype was recorded many times. This chain joins TRBV12-3 or TRBV12-4 and TRBJ2-2; no firm D call. This CDR3 has 15 amino acids. The V end lost 6 bases, the J end lost 4 bases, and 15 bases lay between the germline ends. The CDR3 sequence: CASRLLNDGTGELFF. In DNA, the CDR3 is TGTGCCAGCAGGCTCCTCAACGACGGCACCGGGGAGCTGTTTTTT.

The V and J genes are TRBV7-2 and TRBJ2-3; 10 nucleotides align to TRBD2. Germline CDR1 is SGHTA and CDR2 is FQGNSA. The V segment lost 3 bases and the J segment 2 bases; nucleotides outside the gene matches: 8. The CDR3 is 17 residues long. The CDR3 spells CASSLRTSGFYTDTQYF. DNA for the CDR3: TGTGCCAGCAGCTTGAGGACTAGCGGATTCTACACAGATACGCAGTATTTT.

The chain carries TRBV5-1 and TRBJ2-7, with 10 bases lining up with TRBD1. The CDR3 is made up of 15 amino acids. Germline CDR1 SGHRS, CDR2 YFSETQ. V was pared by 5 bases and J by 5 bases, with 10 bases of the junction left unmatched. The CDR3 DNA is TGCGCCAGCAGTCTGGAGTGGGACAGGGGTGACGAGCAGTACTTC. Its translation is CASSLEWDRGDEQYF.

This clonotype was counted between two and nine times. The rearrangement joins TRBV7-2 to TRBJ2-1; D is perhaps TRBD2 (6 bases). The CDR3 is 15 amino acids. Germline CDR1 and CDR2: SGHTA and FQGNSA. V was trimmed by 4 bases and J by 4 bases, leaving 14 bases between them. DNA for the CDR3: TGTGCCAGCAGCTCGGGCGGGACTCATTACAATGAGCAGTTCTTC. Amino acids: CASSSGGTHYNEQFF.

A few counts support this clonotype. At one boundary the junction diverges from the germline segment, which might be a read error. The chain has TRBV12-3 or TRBV12-4 and TRBJ2-4, with D perhaps given as TRBD1 or TRBD2 (6 bases each). CDR3 length: 13 amino acids. The DNA for the CDR3 is TGTGCCAGCAGTCCTCGCCCGGGGGCCTCGGCTCACTTC. It is translated as CASSPRPGASAHF.

This sequence joins TRBV29-1 and TRBJ1-1; D remains unclear. This CDR3 is 12 amino acids long. Germline V gene sequence: CDR1 SQVTM, CDR2 ANQGSEA. The CDR3 bases are TGCAGTGGGTCCTCCTTGAACACTGAAGCTTTCTTT. It encodes CSGSSLNTEAFF.

This chain links TRBV29-1 with TRBJ2-1; D is unresolved. This CDR3 is built from 15 residues. V lost 6 bases to trimming and J lost 8 bases, with 23 bases between them. The germline V gene has CDR1 SQVTM and CDR2 ANQGSEA. This CDR3 reads CSVETYLRVGDEQFF. In DNA form, the CDR3 reads TGCAGCGTCGAAACCTACCTAAGGGTTGGCGATGAGCAGTTCTTC.

Points on this clonotype: This clone may be a read error of a much larger clone one base away. This chain uses TRBV24-1 with TRBJ2-6, with D perhaps matching TRBD1 (5 bases). This CDR3 is 15 amino acids long. Germline V gene data show CDR1 as KGHDR and CDR2 as SFDVKD. Here the CDR3 reads CATSSAPSGANALTF. DNA for the CDR3: TGTGCCACCAGTAGTGCCCCGTCTGGGGCCAACGCCCTGACTTTC.

This clonotype was detected many times. J is TRBJ2-5 and V is TRBV14; 8 nucleotides align to TRBD2. The CDR3 totals 14 residues. J gave up 8 bases and V 3 bases, and 8 bases lay outside the gene matches. Germline V lookup: CDR1 SGHDN, CDR2 FVKESK. CDR3 loop: CASSHREGLRTQYF. For the CDR3, the DNA is TGTGCCAGCAGCCACCGGGAGGGCCTTCGCACCCAGTACTTC.

This clonotype was detected ten times or more. This sequence joins TRBV15 and TRBJ2-7; unclear D gene. The CDR3 contains 14 residues. Per germline, CDR1 LNHNV and CDR2 YYDKDF (reference sequence). V was trimmed by 5 bases and J by 1 base, leaving 12 bases between them. The CDR3 DNA reads TGTGCCACCAGCGCCCGGGCAGGATCCTACGAGCAGTACTTC. Translated, it gives CATSARAGSYEQYF.

This clonotype was observed a few times. CDR3 DNA sequence: TGCAGTGCTAGAGATCGGGAAAAACGGTCGACGTCCACAGATACGCAGTATTTT. Residues: CSARDREKRSTSTDTQYF. The rearrangement uses TRBV20-1 and TRBJ2-3; TRBD2 might be the D (5 bases). V shed 0 bases and J shed 2 bases, with 21 bases lying between them. CDR1 DFQATT and CDR2 SNEGSKA come from the germline V gene (reference sequence). The CDR3 covers 18 residues.

The sample holds a few counts of this clonotype. The chain joins TRBV20-1 to TRBJ2-1, with 11 bases that match TRBD2. CDR3 length equals 16 residues. CDR1 is DFQATT, CDR2 SNEGSKA, per germline (reference sequence). The trim removed 7 bases at V and 3 bases at J, leaving 11 bases unmatched. For the CDR3, the DNA is TGCAGTGTCGATGACGGGACTAGCGGTTTCTACAATGAGCAGTTCTTC. This translates into CSVDDGTSGFYNEQFF.

The chain joins TRBV20-1 to TRBJ2-1; 11 bases are a match to TRBD2. This CDR3 has 14 residues. J lost 7 bases, V lost 5 bases, and 7 bases had no gene match. CDR1 DFQATT and CDR2 SNEGSKA come from the germline V gene (reference sequence). The CDR3 here is CSAVAGGPGNEQFF. CDR3 nucleotide sequence: TGCAGTGCTGTAGCGGGAGGGCCCGGAAATGAGCAGTTCTTC.

J is TRBJ2-2 and V is TRBV10-3; perhaps TRBD1 as D (6 bases). V was trimmed by 3 bases and J by 6 bases, leaving 14 bases between them. The CDR3 loop spans 15 amino acids. CDR1 is ENHRY and CDR2 is SYGVKD in the germline V gene. The CDR3 nucleotides are TGTGCCATCAGTGAACGGGCAGGGGAATCCGGGGAGCTGTTTTTT. It translates to CAISERAGESGELFF.

At least ten counts were recorded for this clonotype. This chain joins TRBV7-9 and TRBJ1-2, with 10 bases matching TRBD1. Germline CDR1 is SEHNR and CDR2 is FQNEAQ (reference sequence). CDR3 length: 16 residues. The V gene end was trimmed by 4 bases and the J gene end by 4 bases; junction bases not matched to a gene: 9. This CDR3 is CASSSTGTGAGYGYTF. DNA of the CDR3: TGTGCCAGCAGCTCCACCGGGACAGGGGCCGGCTATGGCTACACCTTC.

This clonotype was counted a few times. The genes are TRBV6-2 or TRBV6-3 and TRBJ2-1; no firm D call. CDR3 size: 16 residues. Germline loops: CDR1 MNHEY, CDR2 SVGEGT. Between the trimmed V and J ends, which lost 2 bases and 0 bases, there was a span of 11 bases. CDR3 DNA sequence: TGTGCCAGCAGTTACCCCTGGAAGCCCTCCTACAATGAGCAGTTCTTC. Translating gives CASSYPWKPSYNEQFF.

This clonotype was counted a few times. This rearrangement joins TRBV7-2 to TRBJ2-7, with 7 bases identical to TRBD2. This CDR3 is built from 14 residues. The junction had 11 bases not matched to a gene; V was cut back by 5 bases and J by 7 bases. CDR1 is SGHTA, CDR2 FQGNSA, per germline. The CDR3 sequence is CASSRDYYEREQYF. The CDR3 DNA sequence: TGTGCCAGCAGCCGGGACTACTACGAACGGGAGCAGTACTTC. The variable domain in full, completed from reference TRBV7-2 and TRBJ2-7, reads GAGVSQSPSNKVTEKGKDVELRCDPISGHTALYWYRQSLGQGLEFLIYFQGNSAPDKSGLPSDRFSAERTGGSVSTLTIQRTQQEDSAVYLCASSRDYYEREQYFGPGTRLTVT.

V usage is TRBV7-2 and J usage is TRBJ2-3; 7 nucleotides match TRBD1. This CDR3 spans 15 amino acids. Losses at the gene ends were 4 bases for V and 4 bases for J; bases not matched to a gene: 8. The germline gives CDR1 SGHTA, CDR2 FQGNSA. The DNA for the CDR3 is TGTGCCAGCAGCTCCAGGGAGACAGGGTCAGATACGCAGTATTTT. Protein: CASSSRETGSDTQYF.

This clonotype was recorded at least ten times. The rearrangement links TRBV29-1 to TRBJ2-7; TRBD2 is a possible D gene (6 bases). V lost 0 bases and J 3 bases, leaving 9 bases between the germline ends. Germline V lookup: CDR1 SQVTM, CDR2 ANQGSEA. The CDR3 is made up of 13 amino acids. The DNA for the CDR3 is TGCAGCGTTGAAGATCCGGGGGACTACGAGCAGTACTTC. This gives the protein CSVEDPGDYEQYF.

The J gene is TRBJ1-5, the V gene TRBV5-5, with no clear D. Trimming took 1 base from V and 0 from J, leaving 8 bases between them. The CDR3 totals 15 residues. Germline values: CDR1 SGHKS, CDR2 YYEKEE (reference sequence). The CDR3 nucleotides are TGTGCCAGCAGCTTGCGGGAAGTTAGCAATCAGCCCCAGCATTTT. It encodes CASSLREVSNQPQHF.

This clonotype has a handful of counts. The V call is TRBV7-8, the J call TRBJ2-3, with 8 bases fitting TRBD1. CDR1 is SGHVS, CDR2 FQNEAQ, per germline. V was clipped by 4 bases and J by 1 base; unmatched bases: 10. There are 17 residues in the CDR3. The CDR3 DNA reads as TGTGCCAGCAGCTCCCACCCCAGGGGGCACGGCACAGATACGCAGTATTTT. This codes for CASSSHPRGHGTDTQYF.

This clonotype was picked up many times. The CDR3 protein is CASSLEGTGGYEQYF. The CDR3 DNA is TGCGCCAGCAGCTTGGAGGGGACAGGGGGCTACGAGCAGTACTTC. This chain uses TRBV5-1 with TRBJ2-7, with 11 bases identical to TRBD1. After removal of 0 bases from V and 3 bases from J, the junction contained 2 bases not matched to a gene. This CDR3 is 15 amino acids long. Germline assignment: CDR1 SGHRS and CDR2 YFSETQ.

This clonotype was counted many times. The rearrangement joins TRBV21-1 to TRBJ2-7; the table's D call, TRBD1, has no DNA check behind it. TRBV21-1 is a documented pseudogene. The CDR3 extends over 15 amino acids. The CDR3 bases are TGTGCCAGCAGCAAAGCGCTTAGCGTTCCGGAGACCGGGCCTTTC. This gives the protein CASSKALSVPETGPF.